This TCR beta chain appears in the sequencing data of a study of cytomegalovirus exposure and HLA in healthy donors. PCR used 60 Vbeta primers and 13 Jbeta primers. Method: immunoSEQ multiplex PCR; TCRdb's copy keeps in-frame clones and lacks some. This table holds some 120,000 clones, around three quarters found once. This CDR3 is 15 amino acids long. V shed 2 bases and J shed 4 bases, with 14 bases lying between them. CDR1 and CDR2 (germline): MNHEY, SVGAGI. The clonotype was recovered from a man younger than 40 in good health and CMV-seropositive. The rearrangement links TRBV6-5 to TRBJ2-5, with a tentative D call TRBD2 (5 bases). Sequencing was carried out using PBMCs. DNA of the CDR3: TGTGCCAGCAGTTACGGGGTAACTAGTTCAGAGACCCAGTACTTC. Its protein product is CASSYGVTSSETQYF.